This T cell receptor (beta chain) was observed in a study of CD8 T cells in ankylosing spondylitis. Within the sample, this clonotype is large (0.1 to 1%). The antigen is not known. The V end was cut by 1 base, the J end by 0 bases, with 13 bases between. There are 16 residues in the CDR3. Germline V gene lookup returns CDR1 LGHNA and CDR2 YSLEER. TCRdb analysed the 5' RACE reads with MiXCR anew, one entry per CDR3 protein. The table shows a few hundred thousand distinct CDR3 sequences, with around 20% occurring only once. Findings and caveats of the study: A motif of roughly 8 highly homologous TCR beta variants was seen as apparently characteristic of ankylosing spondylitis blood.

The sample was blood, either unsorted or a sorted T cell fraction (not recorded which). The sequence was obtained from a male donor with ankylosing spondylitis. This chain links TRBV4-3 with TRBJ2-7; the D is unclear. CDR3 sequence (DNA): TGCGCCAGCAGCCAAGGAACCGGGTTCAGCTCCTACGAGCAGTACTTC. Residues: CASSQGTGFSSYEQYF.